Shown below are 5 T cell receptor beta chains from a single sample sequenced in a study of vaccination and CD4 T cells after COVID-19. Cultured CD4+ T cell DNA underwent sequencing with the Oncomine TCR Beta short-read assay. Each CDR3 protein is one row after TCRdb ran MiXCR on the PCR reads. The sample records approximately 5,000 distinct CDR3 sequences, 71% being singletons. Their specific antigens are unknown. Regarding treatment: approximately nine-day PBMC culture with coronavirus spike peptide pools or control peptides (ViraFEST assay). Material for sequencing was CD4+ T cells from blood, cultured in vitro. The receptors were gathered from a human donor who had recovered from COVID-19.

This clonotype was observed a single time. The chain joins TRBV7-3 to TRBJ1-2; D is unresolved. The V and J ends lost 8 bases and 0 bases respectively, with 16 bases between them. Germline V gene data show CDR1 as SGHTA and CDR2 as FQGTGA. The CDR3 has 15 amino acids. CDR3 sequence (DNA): TGTGCCAGCGTCTATGTGGAGGGTACTAACTATGGCTACACCTTC. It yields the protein CASVYVEGTNYGYTF.

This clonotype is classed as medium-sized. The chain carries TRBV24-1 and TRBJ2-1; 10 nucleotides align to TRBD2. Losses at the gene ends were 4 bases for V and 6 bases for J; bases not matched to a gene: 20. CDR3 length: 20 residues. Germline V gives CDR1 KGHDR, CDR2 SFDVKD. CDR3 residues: CATSDASSPLAGVSSNEQFF. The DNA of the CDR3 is TGTGCCACCAGTGACGCTTCGAGTCCGCTAGCGGGAGTATCAAGCAATGAGCAGTTCTTC.

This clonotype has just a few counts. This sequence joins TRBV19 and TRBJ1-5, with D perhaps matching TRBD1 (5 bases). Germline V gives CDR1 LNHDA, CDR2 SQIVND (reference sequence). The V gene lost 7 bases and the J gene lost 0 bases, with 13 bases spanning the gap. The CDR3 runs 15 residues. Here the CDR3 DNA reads TGTGCCAGTACCTCGGGGGGGTATAGCAATCAGCCCCAGCATTTT. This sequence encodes CASTSGGYSNQPQHF.

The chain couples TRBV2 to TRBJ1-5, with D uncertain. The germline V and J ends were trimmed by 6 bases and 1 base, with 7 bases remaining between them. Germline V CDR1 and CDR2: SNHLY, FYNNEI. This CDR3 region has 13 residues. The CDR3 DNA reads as TGTGCCAGCAGCCCCCGAAGCAATCAGCCCCAGCATTTT. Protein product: CASSPRSNQPQHF.

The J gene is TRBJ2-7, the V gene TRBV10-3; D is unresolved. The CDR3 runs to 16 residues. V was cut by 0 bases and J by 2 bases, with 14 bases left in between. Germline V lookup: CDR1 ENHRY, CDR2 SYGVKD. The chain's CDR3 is CAISESPPEFPYEQYF. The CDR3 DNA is TGTGCCATCAGTGAGTCTCCCCCCGAATTCCCCTACGAGCAGTACTTC.